This entry describes one T cell receptor (beta chain). As handled by the study authors: Amplification of reference gene primers was used by the study to estimate nucleated cell counts. The protocol was immunoSEQ multiplex PCR, while the TCRdb copy is restricted to in-frame clones and leaves out a portion. D and trimming come from the DNA, and the V and J calls and clone size come from that table. This table has a few hundred thousand clones, roughly 87% appearing once. The sample comes from a study of blood T cell repertoires in COVID-19. Study-level information: PBMCs, B-cell-depleted T cells, or T cells were the source of the cDNA or gDNA that made up the material.

The V and J ends lost 5 bases and 7 bases respectively, with 12 bases between them. The CDR3 sequence is 13 residues long. CDR1 is MNHEY, CDR2 SVGEGT, per germline. The TCR sequence derives from a woman aged 30 to 39 who had recovered from COVID-19. The gene calls are TRBV6-2 or TRBV6-3 and TRBJ1-5; D not certain. The sample taken for sequencing was PBMCs or T cells enriched from blood (not recorded which). This CDR3 reads CASSDTERQPQHF. The CDR3 DNA reads as TGTGCCAGCAGTGATACCGAGAGACAGCCCCAGCATTTT.